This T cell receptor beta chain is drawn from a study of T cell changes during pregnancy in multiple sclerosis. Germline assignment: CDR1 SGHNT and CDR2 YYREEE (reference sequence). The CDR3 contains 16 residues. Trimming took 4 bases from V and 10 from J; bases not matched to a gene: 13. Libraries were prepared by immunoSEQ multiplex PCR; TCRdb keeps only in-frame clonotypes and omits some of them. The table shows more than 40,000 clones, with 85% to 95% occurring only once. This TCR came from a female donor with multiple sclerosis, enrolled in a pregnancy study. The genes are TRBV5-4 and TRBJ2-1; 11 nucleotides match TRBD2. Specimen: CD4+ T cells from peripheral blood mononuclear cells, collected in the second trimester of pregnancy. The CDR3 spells CASSPQTSGVTGEQFF. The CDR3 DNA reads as TGTGCCAGCAGCCCCCAGACTAGCGGGGTCACTGGCGAGCAGTTCTTC.